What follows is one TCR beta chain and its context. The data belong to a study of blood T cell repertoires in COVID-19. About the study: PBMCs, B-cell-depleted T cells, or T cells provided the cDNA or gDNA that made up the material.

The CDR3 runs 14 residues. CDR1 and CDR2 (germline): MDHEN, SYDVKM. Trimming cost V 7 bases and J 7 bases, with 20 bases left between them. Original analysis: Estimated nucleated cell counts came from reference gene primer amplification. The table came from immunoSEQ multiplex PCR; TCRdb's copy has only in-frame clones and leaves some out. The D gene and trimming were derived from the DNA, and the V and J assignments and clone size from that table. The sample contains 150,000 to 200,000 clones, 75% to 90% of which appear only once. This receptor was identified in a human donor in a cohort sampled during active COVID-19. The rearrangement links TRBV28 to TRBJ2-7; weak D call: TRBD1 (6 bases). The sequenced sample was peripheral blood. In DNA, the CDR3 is TGTGCCAGCACGATACAGACATTACAGGGAGAGCAGTACTTC. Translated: CASTIQTLQGEQYF.